Sequencing of this T cell receptor beta chain was carried out in a study of T cell repertoires in cytomegalovirus infection. Study outcomes and limitations: HLA-C-restricted CMV-specific TCR beta clonotypes prevailed in the ex vivo response.

The CDR3 has 17 residues. Germline-derived CDR1 and CDR2 are SEHNR and FQNEAQ (reference sequence). V was clipped by 5 bases and J by 0 bases, with 17 bases between them. Each CDR3 protein gets one entry after TCRdb re-called the reads with MiXCR. The repertoire consists of 170,000 or so distinct CDR3 sequences, with 17% occurring once and the leading ten covering 20% to 25%. This clonotype has more than one count but fewer than ten. The antigen remains undetermined. This sequence joins TRBV7-9 and TRBJ2-1; perhaps TRBD2 as D (5 bases). The receptor's source is a human donor in good health (CMV status not recorded). Some clones in this sample may be carry-over from other donors' samples. The sequenced sample consisted of CD8+ T cells from PBMCs. CDR3 loop: CASSAIESGSSYNEQFF. CDR3 nucleotide sequence: TGTGCCAGCAGCGCTATAGAAAGTGGGAGCTCCTACAATGAGCAGTTCTTC.